Listed here are 9 T cell receptor beta chains from one sample, sequenced in a study of shared clonotypes between healthy human individuals. The method was immunoSEQ multiplex PCR; TCRdb's version includes in-frame clones alone and lacks a portion of them. The repertoire holds a few million clones, with over 85% as singletons. Sequencing input: naive CD4+ T cells sorted from blood. Sample subset: CD45RA+ positively selected. The receptors were sampled from a man between 18 and 35 years old in good health.

Concerning this clone itself: Other DNA sequences in this sample translate to the same CDR3. The chain employs TRBV6-1 and TRBJ2-7; perhaps TRBD1 as D (6 bases). The V end was cut by 4 bases, the J end by 2 bases, with 9 bases between. Germline V lookup: CDR1 MNHNS, CDR2 SASEGT. The CDR3 covers 13 residues. Here the CDR3 DNA reads TGTGCCAGCAGTGGGTCAGGGGCCTACGAGCAGTACTTC. This codes for CASSGSGAYEQYF.

The rearrangement uses TRBV6-4 and TRBJ2-7, with TRBD1 matching over 7 bases. The CDR3 has 16 residues. Germline-derived CDR1 and CDR2 are MRHNA and SNTAGT. The trim removed 4 bases at V and 3 bases at J, leaving 12 bases unmatched. The CDR3: CASSGDEGDSRYEQYF. CDR3 DNA: TGTGCCAGCAGTGGGGACGAAGGGGACAGCCGCTACGAGCAGTACTTC.

This chain uses TRBV4-3 with TRBJ1-4; perhaps TRBD1 as D (5 bases). Looked up from germline, CDR1 is LGHNA and CDR2 is YSLEER. With 0 bases removed from V and 7 bases from J, the gap between germline ends came to 12 bases. The CDR3 covers 15 residues. CDR3 in DNA: TGCGCCAGCAGCCAAGATGCAGGGAGGAGTGAAAAACTGTTTTTT. Translated: CASSQDAGRSEKLFF.

This sequence joins TRBV5-4 and TRBJ1-4; D is possibly TRBD1 (6 bases). CDR1 SGHNT and CDR2 YYREEE come from the germline V gene (reference sequence). The CDR3 contains 15 residues. Between the trimmed V and J ends, which lost 6 bases and 2 bases, there was a span of 14 bases. The CDR3 protein is CASKAQGKTNEKLFF. The DNA of the CDR3 is TGTGCCAGCAAGGCTCAGGGGAAGACTAATGAAAAACTGTTTTTT.

This chain uses TRBV28 with TRBJ2-7, with D possibly matching TRBD1 (5 bases). Looked up from germline, CDR1 is MDHEN and CDR2 is SYDVKM. V lost 3 bases and J 7 bases, leaving 13 bases between the germline ends. The CDR3 sequence is 13 residues long. CDR3 nucleotides: TGTGCCAGCAGTTTCCCCAGGGAAGTGGAGCAGTACTTC. Amino acid sequence: CASSFPREVEQYF.

This chain uses TRBV7-9 with TRBJ2-1, with 10 positions matching TRBD2. Germline assignment: CDR1 SEHNR and CDR2 FQNEAQ (reference sequence). Germline trimming cut 7 bases from V and 7 bases from J; bases unmatched to any gene: 10. CDR3 size: 15 residues. The chain's CDR3 is CASKAESSGGNEQFF. CDR3 nucleotide sequence: TGTGCCAGCAAGGCGGAGTCTAGCGGGGGAAATGAGCAGTTCTTC.

This chain uses TRBV5-4 with TRBJ2-2, with D possibly matching TRBD2 (5 bases). This CDR3 is built from 15 residues. Germline loops: CDR1 SGHNT, CDR2 YYREEE (reference sequence). V lost 1 base and J 5 bases, leaving 12 bases between the germline ends. The CDR3 is CASSLRGSITGELFF. CDR3 nucleotides: TGTGCCAGCAGCTTGCGAGGGAGTATTACCGGGGAGCTGTTTTTT. Combining the CDR3 with reference TRBV5-4 and TRBJ2-2 gives the whole variable domain ETGVTQSPTHLIKTRGQQVTLRCSSQSGHNTVSWYQQALGQGPQFIFQYYREEENGRGNFPPRFSGLQFPNYSSELNVNALELDDSALYLCASSLRGSITGELFFGEGSRLTVL.

Concerning this clone: Within the sample, other DNA sequences also encode this same CDR3. The chain uses TRBV18 and TRBJ2-6; 9 bases are shared with TRBD1. With V trimmed by 3 bases and J by 0 bases, 3 bases remained unmatched. CDR3 size: 17 residues. The germline CDR1 and CDR2 sequences are KGHSH and LQKENI. Written as DNA, the CDR3 is TGTGCCAGCTCACCGGGGACAGGGAGCTCTGGGGCCAACGTCCTGACTTTC. Translating it yields CASSPGTGSSGANVLTF.

This clone was counted a single time. This chain joins TRBV13 and TRBJ2-7; TRBD1 agrees at 8 bases. Germline CDR1 is PRHDT and CDR2 is FYEKMQ (reference sequence). Germline trimming cut 5 bases from V and 4 bases from J; bases unmatched to any gene: 7. The CDR3 length is 14 residues. DNA of the CDR3: TGTGCCAGCAGCCTACAGGGGGTAAGATACGAGCAGTACTTC. Its translation is CASSLQGVRYEQYF.